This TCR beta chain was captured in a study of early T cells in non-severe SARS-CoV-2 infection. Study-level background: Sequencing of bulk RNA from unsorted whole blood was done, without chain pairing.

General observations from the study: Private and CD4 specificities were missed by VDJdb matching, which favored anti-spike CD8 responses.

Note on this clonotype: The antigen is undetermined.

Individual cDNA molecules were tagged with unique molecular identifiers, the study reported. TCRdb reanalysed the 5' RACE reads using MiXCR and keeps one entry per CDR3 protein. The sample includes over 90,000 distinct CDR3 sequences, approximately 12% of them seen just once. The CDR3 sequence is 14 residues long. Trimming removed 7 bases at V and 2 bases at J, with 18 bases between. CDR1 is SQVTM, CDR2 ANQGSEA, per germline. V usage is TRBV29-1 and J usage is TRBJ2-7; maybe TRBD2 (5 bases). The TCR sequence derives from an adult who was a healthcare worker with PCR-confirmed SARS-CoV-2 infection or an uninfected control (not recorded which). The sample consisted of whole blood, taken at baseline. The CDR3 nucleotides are TGCAGCGCCCACACTCCCGGGGAAACCTACGAGCAGTACTTC. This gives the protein CSAHTPGETYEQYF.